The 10 T cell receptor beta chains reported below all come from one sample, sequenced in a study of T cell responses to AZD1222 COVID-19 vaccine. Clones were sequenced by immunoSEQ multiplex PCR, and TCRdb holds only the in-frame ones, with some missing. The sample has over 100,000 clones; more than 70% are singletons. Source: peripheral blood, taken on day 0 of AZD1222 vaccination. All receptors derive from an adult in good health.

The CDR3 nucleotides read TGTGCCAGCAGTTACTCCAGGGGGGGAGGCTACACCTTC. Translated: CASSYSRGGGYTF. This chain uses TRBV6-5 with TRBJ1-2; TRBD1 aligns across 7 bases. The CDR3 is 13 amino acids. Germline CDR1 and CDR2: MNHEY and SVGAGI. V lost 0 bases, J lost 8 bases, and 3 bases stayed unmatched.

As for this clone: One end of the junction does not line up with germline, which may come from a read error. This chain joins TRBV6-1 and TRBJ2-1, with D hard to call. Looked up from germline, CDR1 is MNHNS and CDR2 is SASEGT. This CDR3 has 10 residues. The CDR3 nucleotides read TGTGCCAGCAGGGAAGATGAGCAGTTCTTC. Translated, it gives CASREDEQFF.

The chain carries TRBV2 and TRBJ1-2, with D perhaps TRBD1 (5 bases). Germline V lookup: CDR1 SNHLY, CDR2 FYNNEI. The CDR3 is 14 amino acids. Trimming took 7 bases from V and 4 from J, leaving 16 bases between them. The CDR3 is CASTRPRAGYGYTF. The CDR3 bases are TGTGCCAGCACCCGCCCCAGGGCCGGCTATGGCTACACCTTC.

The genes are TRBV19 and TRBJ2-1; a weak D match, TRBD1 (6 bases). The germline gives CDR1 LNHDA, CDR2 SQIVND (reference sequence). With 3 bases removed from V and 4 bases from J, the gap between germline ends came to 7 bases. CDR3 length: 13 amino acids. The CDR3 spells CASSIQGYNEQFF. The CDR3 nucleotides read TGTGCCAGTAGTATTCAGGGGTACAATGAGCAGTTCTTC.

V is TRBV6-1 and J is TRBJ1-1; TRBD1 is a possible D gene (5 bases). Germline CDR1 and CDR2: MNHNS and SASEGT. The CDR3 has 14 amino acids. The V end lost 1 base, the J end lost 3 bases, and 9 bases lay between the germline ends. CDR3 sequence (DNA): TGTGCCAGCAGTGAAGGGGGCGGGGACACTGAAGCTTTCTTT. As protein: CASSEGGGDTEAFF.

The chain is built from TRBV11-2 and TRBJ1-1, with D possibly being TRBD1 (5 bases). CDR3 length equals 15 residues. Germline CDR1 SGHAT, CDR2 FQNNGV. V was trimmed by 5 bases and J by 3 bases, leaving 16 bases between them. The CDR3 sequence: CASSPPTAAYTEAFF. The CDR3 DNA is TGTGCCAGCAGCCCCCCGACAGCAGCTTACACTGAAGCTTTCTTT.

The V and J genes are TRBV10-1 and TRBJ2-5; D is unresolved. CDR3 length equals 14 residues. The V end lost 3 bases, the J end lost 1 base, and 9 bases lay between the germline ends. CDR1 is WNHNN and CDR2 is SYGVQD in the germline V gene (reference sequence). The CDR3 protein is CASSDRSSQETQYF. The CDR3 DNA sequence: TGCGCCAGCAGTGACAGGTCCTCCCAAGAGACCCAGTACTTC.

The chain recombines TRBV4-3 with TRBJ1-2; 9 bases fit TRBD1. Trimming took 0 bases from V and 5 from J; bases not matched to a gene: 4. Germline V gives CDR1 LGHNA, CDR2 YSLEER. The CDR3 contains 15 residues. In nucleotides, the CDR3 is TGCGCCAGCAGCCAAGATCGGACAGGGGAGTATGGCTACACCTTC. Encoded protein: CASSQDRTGEYGYTF.

The chain recombines TRBV6-1 with TRBJ2-5, with D maybe TRBD1 (5 bases). Germline values: CDR1 MNHNS, CDR2 SASEGT. The CDR3 totals 14 residues. Trimming took 2 bases from V and 9 from J, leaving 16 bases between them. This CDR3 reads CASSELGQGVSQYF. CDR3 coding DNA: TGTGCCAGCAGTGAACTGGGGCAGGGTGTTTCCCAGTACTTC.

This clone showed up just once. J is TRBJ2-2 and V is TRBV7-3; D remains unclear. The length of the CDR3 is 12 residues. CDR1 and CDR2 from the germline V gene are SGHTA and FQGTGA. Trimming stripped 5 bases from V and 5 bases from J, with 6 bases between. The CDR3 sequence is CASSPTTGELFF. The CDR3, as DNA: TGTGCCAGCAGCCCCACGACCGGGGAGCTGTTTTTT.